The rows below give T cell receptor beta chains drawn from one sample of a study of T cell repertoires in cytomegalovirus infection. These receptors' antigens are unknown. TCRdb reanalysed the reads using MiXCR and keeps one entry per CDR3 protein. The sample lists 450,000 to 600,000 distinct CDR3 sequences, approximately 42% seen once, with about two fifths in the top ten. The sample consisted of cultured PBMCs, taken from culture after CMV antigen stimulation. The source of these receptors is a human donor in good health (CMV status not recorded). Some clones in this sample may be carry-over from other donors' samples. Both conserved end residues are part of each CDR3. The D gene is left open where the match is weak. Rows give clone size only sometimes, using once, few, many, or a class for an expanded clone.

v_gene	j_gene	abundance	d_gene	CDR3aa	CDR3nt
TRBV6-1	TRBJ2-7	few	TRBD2	CASTSPGGPYEQYF	TGTGCCAGCACATCACCGGGGGGACCGTACGAGCAGTACTTC
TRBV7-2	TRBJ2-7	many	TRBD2	CASSLAGPYEQYF	TGTGCCAGCTCCTTAGCGGGACCCTACGAGCAGTACTTC
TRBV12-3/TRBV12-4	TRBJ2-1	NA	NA	CASSSLGQVTFNEQFF	TGTGCCAGCAGTTCTCTAGGGCAGGTGACTTTCAATGAGCAGTTCTTC
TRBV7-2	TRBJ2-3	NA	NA	CASSRGNTQYF	TGTGCCAGCAGCCGCGGTAATACGCAGTATTTT
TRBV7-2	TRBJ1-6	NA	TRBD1	CASSPTGGYNSPLHF	TGTGCCAGCAGCCCAACAGGGGGCTATAATTCACCCCTCCACTTT
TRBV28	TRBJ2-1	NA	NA	CASRLNYNEQFF	TGTGCCAGTCGCCTCAACTACAATGAGCAGTTCTTC
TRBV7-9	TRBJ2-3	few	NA	CASSLSEPTDTQYF	TGTGCCAGCAGCTTATCAGAACCGACAGATACGCAGTATTTT
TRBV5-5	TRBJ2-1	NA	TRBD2	CASSLDGGRANEQFF	TGTGCCAGCAGCTTGGATGGCGGGAGGGCCAATGAGCAGTTCTTC
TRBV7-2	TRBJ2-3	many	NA	CASSSTFTDTQYF	TGTGCCAGCAGCTCGACATTCACAGATACGCAGTATTTT
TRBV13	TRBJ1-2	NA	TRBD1	CASSPGQGGGYGYTF	TGTGCCAGCAGCCCCGGACAGGGTGGGGGCTATGGCTACACCTTC
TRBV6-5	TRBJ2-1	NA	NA	CASTPSGSSYNEQFF	TGTGCCAGCACCCCCTCGGGGTCCTCCTACAATGAGCAGTTCTTC
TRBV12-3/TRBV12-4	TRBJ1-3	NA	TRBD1	CASSLATGSGNTIYF	TGTGCCAGCAGTTTAGCGACAGGGTCCGGAAACACCATATATTTT
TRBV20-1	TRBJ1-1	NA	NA	CSARVGQSDTEAFF	TGCAGTGCTAGAGTAGGGCAGTCGGACACTGAAGCTTTCTTT
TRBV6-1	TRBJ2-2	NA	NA	CASGKEAESGELFF	TGTGCCAGCGGGAAAGAGGCGGAATCCGGGGAGCTGTTTTTT
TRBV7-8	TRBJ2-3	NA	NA	CASSSYRALSHGTQYF	TGTGCCAGCAGCAGCTACCGGGCCCTCTCGCACGGTACGCAGTATTTT
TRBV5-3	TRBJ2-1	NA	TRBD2	CARSLDLSRGRNEQFF	TGTGCCAGAAGCTTGGATCTATCGCGGGGGAGAAATGAGCAGTTCTTC
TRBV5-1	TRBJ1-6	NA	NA	CASSLGTAASPLHF	TGCGCCAGCAGCCTGGGGACGGCGGCTTCACCCCTCCACTTT
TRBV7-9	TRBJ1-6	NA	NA	CASSSQVLEFSPLHF	TGTGCCAGCAGCTCCCAGGTCCTCGAATTTTCACCCCTCCACTTT
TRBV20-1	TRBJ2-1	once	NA	CSARKDSYNEQFF	TGCAGTGCTAGAAAGGACAGCTACAATGAGCAGTTCTTC
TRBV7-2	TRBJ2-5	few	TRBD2	CASSPLGRGTSGTKKETQYF	TGTGCCAGCAGCCCGCTCGGGCGAGGGACTAGCGGGACGAAAAAAGAGACCCAGTACTTC
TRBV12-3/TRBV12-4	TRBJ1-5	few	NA	CASSFKLNQPQHF	TGTGCCAGCAGTTTCAAGCTGAACCAGCCCCAGCATTTT
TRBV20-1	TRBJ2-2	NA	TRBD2	CSARRLANTGGLFF	TGCAGTGCTAGGAGACTAGCGAACACCGGGGGGCTGTTTTTT
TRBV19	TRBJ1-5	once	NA	CASNGASNQPQHF	TGTGCCAGTAACGGGGCTAGCAATCAGCCCCAGCATTTT
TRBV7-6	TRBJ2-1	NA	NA	CASSRDMGDNEQFF	TGTGCCAGCAGCCGGGACATGGGCGATAATGAGCAGTTCTTC
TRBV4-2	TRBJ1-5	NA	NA	CASSQDGAGSQPQHF	TGTGCCAGCAGCCAAGATGGGGCAGGGAGTCAGCCCCAGCATTTT
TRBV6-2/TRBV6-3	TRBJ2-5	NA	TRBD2	CASGLAGLRETQYF	TGTGCCAGCGGGTTAGCGGGATTGCGGGAGACCCAGTACTTC
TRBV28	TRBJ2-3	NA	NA	CASRRWGTTDTQYF	TGTGCCAGCAGGAGGTGGGGGACCACAGATACGCAGTATTTT
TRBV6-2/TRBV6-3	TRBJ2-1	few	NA	CASSTDWSSYNEQFF	TGTGCCAGCAGTACCGACTGGAGCTCCTACAATGAGCAGTTCTTC
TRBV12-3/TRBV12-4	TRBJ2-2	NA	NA	CASSLTVNTGELFF	TGTGCCAGCAGTCTGACAGTGAACACCGGGGAGCTGTTTTTT
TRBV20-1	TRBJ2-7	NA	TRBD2	CSAKVLGLAGEQYF	TGCAGTGCTAAAGTGCTTGGGCTAGCGGGGGAGCAGTACTTC
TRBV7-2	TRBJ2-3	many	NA	CASSPVSSTDTQYF	TGTGCCAGCAGCCCCGTTAGCTCCACAGATACGCAGTATTTT
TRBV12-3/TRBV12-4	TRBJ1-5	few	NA	CASSPSGWAQHF	TGTGCCAGCAGTCCCTCGGGATGGGCCCAGCATTTT
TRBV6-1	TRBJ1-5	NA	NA	CASTGGISNQPQHF	TGTGCCAGCACGGGCGGCATAAGCAATCAGCCCCAGCATTTT
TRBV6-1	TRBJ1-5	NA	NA	CASSEAAGGAYQPQHF	TGTGCCAGCAGTGAAGCGGCGGGGGGCGCGTATCAGCCCCAGCATTTT
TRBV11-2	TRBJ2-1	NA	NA	CASSVDLLTYNEQFF	TGTGCCAGCAGCGTGGACCTCCTGACCTACAATGAGCAGTTCTTC
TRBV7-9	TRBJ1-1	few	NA	CASSLSAWGAFF	TGTGCCAGCAGCTTATCGGCCTGGGGAGCTTTCTTT
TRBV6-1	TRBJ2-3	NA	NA	CASSERWGGGSTDTQYF	TGTGCCAGCAGTGAACGGTGGGGAGGGGGCAGCACAGATACGCAGTATTTT
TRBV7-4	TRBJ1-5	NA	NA	CASSPLRANQPQHF	TGTGCCAGCAGCCCCCTCCGGGCGAATCAGCCCCAGCATTTT
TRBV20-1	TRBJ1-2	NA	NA	CSARPAGSPNYGYTF	TGCAGTGCTAGACCGGCGGGATCTCCTAACTATGGCTACACCTTC
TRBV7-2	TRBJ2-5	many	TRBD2	CASSLGLEETQYF	TGTGCCAGCAGCCTGGGACTAGAAGAGACCCAGTACTTC
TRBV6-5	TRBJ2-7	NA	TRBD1	CASSSSGTGVIEQYF	TGTGCCAGCAGTTCGTCCGGGACAGGGGTGATCGAGCAGTACTTC
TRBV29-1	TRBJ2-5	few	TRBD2	CSAGQRGASETQYF	TGCAGCGCTGGTCAGCGGGGGGCCAGTGAGACCCAGTACTTC
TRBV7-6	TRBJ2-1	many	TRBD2	CASSPGLAGGPRIYEQFF	TGTGCCAGCAGCCCGGGACTAGCGGGGGGGCCGCGGATCTATGAGCAGTTCTTC
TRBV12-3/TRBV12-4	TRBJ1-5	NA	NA	CASRGGGSSQPQHF	TGTGCCAGCAGAGGGGGGGGTTCAAGTCAGCCCCAGCATTTT